The rows below give T cell receptor beta chains drawn from one sample of a study of blood T cells in healthy people across ages. TCRdb re-called the 5' RACE reads through MiXCR, storing one row per CDR3 protein. Counted here are 550,000 to 750,000 distinct CDR3 sequences, under 25% occurring once; the ten biggest clones make up around 3.4%. The material sequenced was blood. The receptors originated from a man in his 70s in good health. Each CDR3 is given without its conserved first and last residue.

>TRBV29-1
SVEDLTRDNIQY
>TRBV20-1
SAGGLNGNQPQH
>TRBV6-2/TRBV6-3
ASSAGTASYEQY
>TRBV20-1
SARLGSGANVLT
>TRBV20-1
SARDYGGSAYNEQF
>TRBV28
ASSLPGGEPF
>TRBV12-3/TRBV12-4
ASSLTSLSVEQF
>TRBV9
ASSHRGITDTQY
>TRBV6-6
ASSSDNNEQF
>TRBV5-1
ASSLSGRALDEQF
>TRBV29-1
SVGGGSGNQPQH
>TRBV29-1
SAYPGTPGYNEQF
>TRBV9
ASSVDAGSNYEQY
>TRBV6-2/TRBV6-3
ASRQVTYEQY
>TRBV14
ASSQDRVRGLAF
>TRBV20-1
RAAGAANEKLF